A selection of T cell receptor beta chains follows, all from one sample in a study of T cells expressing NK-cell markers. TCRdb reprocessed the 5' RACE reads and keeps a single row for each CDR3 protein, giving no DNA. Reported are almost 450,000 distinct CDR3 sequences; the ten largest clones contain roughly 8%. The sample consisted of blood T cells: a sorted CD56 or NKG2C T cell subset, CD4+ or CD8+ T cells, or bulk PBMC T cells (not recorded which). These receptor sequences come from a woman aged 18 to 75 in good health. CDR3s include the opening cysteine and the closing phenylalanine or tryptophan. The order of the fields is J gene, V gene, CDR3 protein.

TRBJ2-2 | TRBV19 | CASSIVDSWTGELFF
TRBJ2-7 | TRBV6-2/TRBV6-3 | CASSYSSRSNEQYF
TRBJ1-2 | TRBV6-1 | CASRLTGGTNYGYTF
TRBJ2-2 | TRBV5-1 | CASSSTTTGALHRELFF
TRBJ2-2 | TRBV5-1 | CASRTSAGELFF
TRBJ1-1 | TRBV11-2 | CASSWEENTEAFF
TRBJ2-3 | TRBV24-1 | CATSDWRTGPDTQYF
TRBJ2-5 | TRBV6-1 | CASSEFVGQETQYF
TRBJ1-2 | TRBV25-1 | CASSEFRGHGYTF
TRBJ1-1 | TRBV12-3/TRBV12-4 | CASSPRLGATSQAFF